This T cell receptor (beta chain) was recovered during a study of human T cells and chemical hapten exposure. The germline V gene encodes CDR1 KGHSH and CDR2 LQKENI. Trimming stripped 4 bases from V and 5 bases from J, with 12 bases between. The CDR3 contains 13 residues. MiXCR, run by TCRdb on the RACE reads, gives a single entry per CDR3 protein. This sample carries about 84,000 distinct CDR3 sequences, 10% to 14% of them seen once, and the ten largest clones take about 4%. This clonotype was found many times. The sample's time point: patch test 3, about 24 weeks after DPC sensitization. Treatment noted: therapeutic diphenylcyclopropenone sensitization with weekly scalp DPC.

V gene TRBV18 combines with J gene TRBJ2-7; possible D gene TRBD2, 6 bases. Sequencing was performed on whole blood, taken in connection with sensitization to the hapten diphenylcyclopropenone (DPC). This clonotype was obtained from a woman aged 45 to 65 with alopecia areata. Some clones in this sample may be carry-over from other donors' samples. The CDR3 region has the DNA TGTGCCAGCTCACTTGGACTATCCCACGAGCAGTACTTC. This translates into CASSLGLSHEQYF.